Sequencing of this T cell receptor (beta chain) was carried out in a study of type 1 regulatory T cells. Study in general: This in vitro CD4 product, T-allo10, is enriched for Tr1 cells and alloantigen-specific.

Germline V gene lookup returns CDR1 SGHRS and CDR2 YFSETQ. V was trimmed by 5 bases and J by 0 bases, leaving 9 bases between them. This CDR3 is built from 13 residues. TCRdb independently ran MiXCR on the reads; one entry per CDR3 protein. The sample shows approximately 100,000 distinct CDR3 sequences, less than 40% of them seen only once. The TCR sequence derives from a human donor in good health. The rearrangement joins TRBV5-1 to TRBJ2-7; D is perhaps TRBD1 (6 bases). Sequencing was performed on CD4+ T cells, either the whole sample or a sorted fraction (not recorded which). The CDR3 DNA follows: TGCGCCAGCAGACAGGACAGCTCCTACGAGCAGTACTTC. Protein product: CASRQDSSYEQYF.